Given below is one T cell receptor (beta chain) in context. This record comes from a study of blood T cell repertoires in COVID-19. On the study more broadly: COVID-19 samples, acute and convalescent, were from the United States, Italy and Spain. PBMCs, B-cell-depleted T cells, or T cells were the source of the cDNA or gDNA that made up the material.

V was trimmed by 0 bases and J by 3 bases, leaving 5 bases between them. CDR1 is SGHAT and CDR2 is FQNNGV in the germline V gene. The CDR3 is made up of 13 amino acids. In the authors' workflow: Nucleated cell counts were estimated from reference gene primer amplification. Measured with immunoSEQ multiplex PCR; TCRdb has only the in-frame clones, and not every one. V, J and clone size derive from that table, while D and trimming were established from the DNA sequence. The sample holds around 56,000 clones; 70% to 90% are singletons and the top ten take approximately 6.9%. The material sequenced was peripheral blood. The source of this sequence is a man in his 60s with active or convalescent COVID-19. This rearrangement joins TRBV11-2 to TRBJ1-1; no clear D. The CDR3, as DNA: TGTGCCAGCAGCTTAGATCTTTACACTGAAGCTTTCTTT. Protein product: CASSLDLYTEAFF.